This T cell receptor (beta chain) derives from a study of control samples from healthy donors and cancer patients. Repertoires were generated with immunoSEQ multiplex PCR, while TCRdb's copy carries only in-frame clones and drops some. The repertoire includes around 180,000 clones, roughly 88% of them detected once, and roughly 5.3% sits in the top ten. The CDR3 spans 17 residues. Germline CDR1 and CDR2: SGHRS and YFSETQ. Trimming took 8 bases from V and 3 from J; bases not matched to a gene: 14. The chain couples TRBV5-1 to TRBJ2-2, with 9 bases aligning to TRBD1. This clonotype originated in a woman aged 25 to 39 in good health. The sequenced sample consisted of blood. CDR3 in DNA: TGCGCCAGGAAACTTTGGGAAGGACAGGGGCACACCGGGGAGCTGTTTTTT. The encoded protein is CARKLWEGQGHTGELFF.